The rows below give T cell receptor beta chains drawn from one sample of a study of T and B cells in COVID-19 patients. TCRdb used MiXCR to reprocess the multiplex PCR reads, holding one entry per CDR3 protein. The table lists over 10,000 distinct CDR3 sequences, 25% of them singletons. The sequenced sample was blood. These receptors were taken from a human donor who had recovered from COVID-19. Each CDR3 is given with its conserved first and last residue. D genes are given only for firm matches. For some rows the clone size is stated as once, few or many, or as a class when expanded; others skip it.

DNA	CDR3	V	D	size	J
TGTGCCAGCAGTTTAGCGCAACAAGCGGGGGGTTGGACCGGGGAGCTGTTTTTT	CASSLAQQAGGWTGELFF	TRBV12-3/TRBV12-4	TRBD2	-	TRBJ2-2
TGTGCCAGCAGTGTCCTGGGTACGGAGTCTGGAAACACCATATATTTT	CASSVLGTESGNTIYF	TRBV6-1	-	few	TRBJ1-3
TGTGCCAGCAGTTTAAGAGGCTCTGGGGCCAACGTCCTGACTTTC	CASSLRGSGANVLTF	TRBV27	-	medium-sized	TRBJ2-6
TGTGCCAGCAGCCAAGATCGAGTAGCTCCCTACGAGCAGTACTTC	CASSQDRVAPYEQYF	TRBV4-2	-	few	TRBJ2-7
TGTGCCAGCAGGATGAGCGGGAGGGCCTACAATGAGCAGTTCTTC	CASRMSGRAYNEQFF	TRBV12-3/TRBV12-4	TRBD2	few	TRBJ2-1
TGTGCCAGCAGTTGGATTAGGTATGGTAGGGTAACTGAAGCTTTCTTT	CASSWIRYGRVTEAFF	TRBV27	-	-	TRBJ1-1
TGTGCCACCAAAGCTGGGAGCGAGAACACCGGGGAGCTGTTTTTT	CATKAGSENTGELFF	TRBV19	-	medium-sized	TRBJ2-2
TGTGCCAGCAGCTTCCAGGGTGAGCCCCAGCATTTT	CASSFQGEPQHF	TRBV5-4	-	-	TRBJ1-5
TGTGCCAGCAGCTTTTCTCTAGGGACAGTGAACACTGAAGCTTTCTTT	CASSFSLGTVNTEAFF	TRBV5-4	TRBD1	-	TRBJ1-1
TGTGCCAGTAGTATAGATCCAACATGGAACACTGAAGCTTTCTTT	CASSIDPTWNTEAFF	TRBV19	-	medium-sized	TRBJ1-1
TGTGCCAGCAGTTTATCAAAGTGGCGGAGGGTAAGTAACTATGGCTACACCTTC	CASSLSKWRRVSNYGYTF	TRBV12-3/TRBV12-4	-	-	TRBJ1-2
TGTGTTAGCAGCTTGGGTCCGGGGGAGCTGTTTTTT	CVSSLGPGELFF	TRBV5-6	-	-	TRBJ2-2
TGCGCCAGCAGCTCGCAGACTGACAGGGCCAGCGAGCAGTACTTC	CASSSQTDRASEQYF	TRBV5-1	TRBD1	-	TRBJ2-7
TGTGCCAGCAGTTACGGCGACTTTGAGTCCGGGGAGCTGTTTTTT	CASSYGDFESGELFF	TRBV6-2/TRBV6-3	-	many	TRBJ2-2
TGTGCCAGTAGTGTACAGAGAAAAAACATTCAGTACTTC	CASSVQRKNIQYF	TRBV19	-	medium-sized	TRBJ2-4
TGTGCCAGCAGTCCCCGAGACATAAACACCGGGGAGCTGTTTTTT	CASSPRDINTGELFF	TRBV6-5	-	medium-sized	TRBJ2-2
TGTGCCAGCAGTTACTCCGGACTAGTAGAAGATACGCAGTATTTT	CASSYSGLVEDTQYF	TRBV6-5	TRBD2	-	TRBJ2-3
TGTGCCAGCAGTTATGTCGTTGGGCAGCCCCAGCATTTT	CASSYVVGQPQHF	TRBV6-5	-	many	TRBJ1-5
TGTGCCACTAAGGGGCTACGGGACAGGGGTAACTATGGCTACACCTTC	CATKGLRDRGNYGYTF	TRBV6-5	TRBD1	few	TRBJ1-2
TGTGCCAGCAGCTTAAATGCCGGACAGAGCTCCTACAATGAGCAGTTCTTC	CASSLNAGQSSYNEQFF	TRBV11-2	-	-	TRBJ2-1
TGTGCCAGCAGTGAGGGGGGGGGGTACAATGAGCAGTTCTTC	CASSEGGGYNEQFF	TRBV6-4	TRBD2	-	TRBJ2-1
TGTGCCAGCAGCTTGGTGCCAGCAAGCACAGATACGCAGTATTTT	CASSLVPASTDTQYF	TRBV5-5	-	medium-sized	TRBJ2-3
TGCGCCAGCAGCCCGAGGGGGAACGCTGAAGCTTTCTTT	CASSPRGNAEAFF	TRBV5-1	-	once	TRBJ1-1
TGTGCCAGCAGTCTCGACAGGGGGCCCACTGAAGCTTTCTTT	CASSLDRGPTEAFF	TRBV6-5	TRBD1	-	TRBJ1-1
TGTGCCAGCAGTGATAGATTCTATAGCACCACAGATACGCAGTATTTT	CASSDRFYSTTDTQYF	TRBV6-1	-	many	TRBJ2-3
TGTGCCAGTAGTATAGTCCGGACAAACTTTGATTCACCCCTCCACTTT	CASSIVRTNFDSPLHF	TRBV19	-	medium-sized	TRBJ1-6
TGTGCCTGGAGTGGGGGGGGCTACGAGCAGTACTTC	CAWSGGGYEQYF	TRBV30	TRBD2	-	TRBJ2-7
TGTGCCAGCAGCCGAGACGGTATCGCGGAGACCCAGTACTTC	CASSRDGIAETQYF	TRBV27	-	medium-sized	TRBJ2-5
TGTGCCAGCAGTGAAGGGTCTAGCGGGGGGTCGTCAGAGACCCAGTACTTC	CASSEGSSGGSSETQYF	TRBV6-1	TRBD2	many	TRBJ2-5
TGTGCCAGCAGTTTCTACGGACAGGGTCCCTACGAGCAGTACTTC	CASSFYGQGPYEQYF	TRBV27	TRBD1	-	TRBJ2-7
TGTGCCAGCAGCGCTGGGGGGGTGTACACTGAAGCTTTCTTT	CASSAGGVYTEAFF	TRBV27	-	many	TRBJ1-1
TGTGCCAGCAGTGTGATGAATGAGCAGTTCTTC	CASSVMNEQFF	TRBV28	-	-	TRBJ2-1
TGTGCCAGCAGCTTAGGGCTGGGATCCGGTATTGGTGGCTACACCTTC	CASSLGLGSGIGGYTF	TRBV7-2	-	few	TRBJ1-2
TGTGCCAGCAGTTCTTCAGCCGGGGTCTCCTACAATGAGCAGTTCTTC	CASSSSAGVSYNEQFF	TRBV12-3/TRBV12-4	-	few	TRBJ2-1
TGCAGCGTTGGACTAGCGGGCAATGAGCAGTTCTTC	CSVGLAGNEQFF	TRBV29-1	TRBD2	-	TRBJ2-1
TGTGCCAGCAGCCGACAGGGAGGTGGCAATCAGCCCCAGCATTTT	CASSRQGGGNQPQHF	TRBV5-4	TRBD1	few	TRBJ1-5
TGTGCCAGCAGCTGGGTAATTGGAGCCTACGAGCAGTACTTC	CASSWVIGAYEQYF	TRBV5-6	-	many	TRBJ2-7
TGTGCCAGCAGGCGACCCGACCAGACTGAAGCTTTCTTT	CASRRPDQTEAFF	TRBV6-5	-	-	TRBJ1-1
TGTGCCAGCAGCCTGAAGGGGGGCTACGAGCAGTACTTC	CASSLKGGYEQYF	TRBV12-3/TRBV12-4	-	-	TRBJ2-7
TGTGCCAGCAGCCAAGTCTCCCTAGCGGGGGGCTCAGGGTCTGAGCAGTTCTTC	CASSQVSLAGGSGSEQFF	TRBV4-2	TRBD2	-	TRBJ2-1
TGTGCCAGCTCACCACGGGGACAGTTAGATGGCTACACCTTC	CASSPRGQLDGYTF	TRBV18	TRBD1	few	TRBJ1-2
TGCAGTGCTAGTGGACAGGGGCGTGAGGGCACCGGGGAGCTGTTTTTT	CSASGQGREGTGELFF	TRBV20-1	TRBD1	-	TRBJ2-2
TGTGCCAGCAGGCCTGGGACAGGGGGACGGGGTGAGCAGTTCTTC	CASRPGTGGRGEQFF	TRBV27	TRBD1	medium-sized	TRBJ2-1
TGTGCCAGCAGACCCTCAGGGCTCAACACGAACACCGGGGAGCTGTTTTTT	CASRPSGLNTNTGELFF	TRBV6-6	-	medium-sized	TRBJ2-2
TGTGCCAGCAGTTTTTCGTCCTGGGACCCAGAAGCCTACGAGCAGTACTTC	CASSFSSWDPEAYEQYF	TRBV12-3/TRBV12-4	-	-	TRBJ2-7
TGCAGTGCTCCCTCCAGGACCCTTGGGACAGATACGCAGTATTTT	CSAPSRTLGTDTQYF	TRBV20-1	-	few	TRBJ2-3
TGTGCCACCAGTGATTACAGGGGAGGAACCGGGGAGCTGTTTTTT	CATSDYRGGTGELFF	TRBV24-1	-	few	TRBJ2-2
TGTGCCAGCATCAAAGGGTCTACCCTGGGAGGGGCCAACGTCCTGACTTTC	CASIKGSTLGGANVLTF	TRBV6-1	-	many	TRBJ2-6
TGTGCCAGCAGAACGACTGAGGTTGAGAAGGCTTTCTTT	CASRTTEVEKAFF	TRBV6-6	-	-	TRBJ1-1
TGTGCCAGCAGTGAAAGATTTGGGGACTACGAGCAGTACTTC	CASSERFGDYEQYF	TRBV6-5	-	-	TRBJ2-7
TGCGCCAGCAGCCCCCGGGTAGCCCCCAATGAGCAGTTCTTC	CASSPRVAPNEQFF	TRBV5-1	-	-	TRBJ2-1
TGCAGTGCTAGAGAGGAAGGTACAGGGGCGGGTTCACCCCTCCACTTT	CSAREEGTGAGSPLHF	TRBV20-1	TRBD1	-	TRBJ1-6
TGCAGTGCGCCACGATTCACAGATACGCAGTATTTT	CSAPRFTDTQYF	TRBV20-1	-	-	TRBJ2-3
TGCGCCAGCAGCTTGGATGCGGGGACAGGGGGGAAGTACTTC	CASSLDAGTGGKYF	TRBV5-1	TRBD1	-	TRBJ2-7